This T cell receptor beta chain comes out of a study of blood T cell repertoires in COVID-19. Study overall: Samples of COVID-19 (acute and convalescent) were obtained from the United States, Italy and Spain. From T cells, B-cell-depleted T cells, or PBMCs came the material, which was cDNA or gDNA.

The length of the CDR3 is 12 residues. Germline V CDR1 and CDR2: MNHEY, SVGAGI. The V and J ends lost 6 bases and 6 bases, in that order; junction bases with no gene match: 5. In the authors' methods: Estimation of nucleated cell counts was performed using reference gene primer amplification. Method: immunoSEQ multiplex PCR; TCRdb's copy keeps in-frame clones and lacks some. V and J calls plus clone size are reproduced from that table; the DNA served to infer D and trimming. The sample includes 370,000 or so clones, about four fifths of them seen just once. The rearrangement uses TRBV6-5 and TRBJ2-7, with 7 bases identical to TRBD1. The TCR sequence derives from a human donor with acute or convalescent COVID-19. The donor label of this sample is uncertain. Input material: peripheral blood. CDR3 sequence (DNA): TGTGCCAGCAGCGACAGGGTAGGCGAGCAGTACTTC. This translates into CASSDRVGEQYF.